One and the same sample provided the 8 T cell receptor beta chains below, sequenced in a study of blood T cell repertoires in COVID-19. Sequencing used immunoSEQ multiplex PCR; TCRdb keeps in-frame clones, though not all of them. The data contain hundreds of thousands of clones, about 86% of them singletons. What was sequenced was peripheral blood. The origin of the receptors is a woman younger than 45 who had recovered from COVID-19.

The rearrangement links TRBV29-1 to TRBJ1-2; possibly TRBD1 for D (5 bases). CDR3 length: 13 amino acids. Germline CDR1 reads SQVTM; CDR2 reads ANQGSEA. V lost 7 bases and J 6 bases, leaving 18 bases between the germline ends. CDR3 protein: CSGAVGARDGYTF. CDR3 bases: TGCAGCGGCGCAGTGGGCGCCAGGGATGGCTACACCTTC.

CDR3 amino acids: CATSNTEHLDTQYF. The CDR3 nucleotides read TGTGCCACCAGCAATACAGAGCACTTGGATACGCAGTATTTT. This chain uses TRBV24-1 with TRBJ2-3; D is ambiguous. Trimming shortened V by 7 bases and J by 6 bases, and 16 bases separated the two germline ends. The CDR3 sequence is 14 residues long. Per germline, CDR1 KGHDR and CDR2 SFDVKD.

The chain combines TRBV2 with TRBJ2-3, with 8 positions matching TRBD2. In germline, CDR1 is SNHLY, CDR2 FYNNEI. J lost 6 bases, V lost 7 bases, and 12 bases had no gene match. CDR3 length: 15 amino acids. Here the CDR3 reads CASTREGPNGDTQYF. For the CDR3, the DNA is TGTGCCAGCACCCGGGAGGGCCCTAATGGGGATACGCAGTATTTT.

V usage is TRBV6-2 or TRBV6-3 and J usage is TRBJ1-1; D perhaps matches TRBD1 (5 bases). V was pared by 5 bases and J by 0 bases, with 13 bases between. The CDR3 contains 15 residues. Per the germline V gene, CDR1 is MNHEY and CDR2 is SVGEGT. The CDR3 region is CASSPLGAMNTEAFF. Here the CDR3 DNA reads TGTGCCAGCAGTCCCCTTGGGGCTATGAACACTGAAGCTTTCTTT.

CDR3 coding DNA: TGCGCCAGCAGCTTTTGGACAGGGAGCACCGGGGAGCTGTTTTTT. This encodes CASSFWTGSTGELFF. The chain uses TRBV5-1 and TRBJ2-2; TRBD1 aligns across 8 bases. The germline gives CDR1 SGHRS, CDR2 YFSETQ. V lost 2 bases to trimming and J lost 4 bases; unmatched junction nucleotides: 4. The CDR3 runs 15 residues.

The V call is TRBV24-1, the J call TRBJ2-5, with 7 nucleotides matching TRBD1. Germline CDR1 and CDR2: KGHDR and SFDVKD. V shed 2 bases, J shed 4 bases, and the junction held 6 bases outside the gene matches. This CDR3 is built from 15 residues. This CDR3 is CATSDSTGVPETQYF. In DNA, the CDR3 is TGTGCCACCAGTGATTCAACAGGGGTCCCAGAGACCCAGTACTTC.

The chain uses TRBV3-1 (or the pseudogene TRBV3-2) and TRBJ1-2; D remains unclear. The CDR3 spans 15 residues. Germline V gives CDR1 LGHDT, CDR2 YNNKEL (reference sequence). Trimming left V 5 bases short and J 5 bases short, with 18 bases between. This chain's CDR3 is CASSSTLVGAYGYTF. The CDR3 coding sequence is TGTGCCAGCAGCTCGACGCTTGTGGGAGCATATGGCTACACCTTC.

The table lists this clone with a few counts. The DNA for the CDR3 is TGTGCCTGGAGTGTAAACGGGGGATTTTCACCCCTCCACTTT. Translation gives CAWSVNGGFSPLHF. The gene calls are TRBV30 and TRBJ1-6, with D possibly matching TRBD1 (5 bases). CDR1 is GTSNPN, CDR2 SVGIG, per germline (reference sequence). Trimming pared 0 bases from V and 9 bases from J, leaving 12 bases between. This CDR3 spans 14 amino acids.